This T cell receptor beta chain was sequenced in a study of high-grade serous ovarian cancer treatment subgroups. The tumor samples were collected prior to definitive surgery or chemotherapy. CDR1 is MNHNS, CDR2 SASEGT, per germline. V dropped 6 bases and J dropped 0; count of bases not matched to a gene: 2. This CDR3 has 13 amino acids. The assay was immunoSEQ multiplex PCR, and TCRdb's table has in-frame clones only and misses some. Of 6,500 to 8,000 clones in the sample, about 79% were seen once. The sequenced material came from tumor tissue. The origin of this receptor is a human donor with high-grade serous ovarian cancer. The rearrangement uses TRBV6-1 and TRBJ2-7; 7 bases are a match to TRBD1. The CDR3: CASRTGSSYEQYF. In DNA form, the CDR3 reads TGTGCCAGCAGGACAGGGAGCTCCTACGAGCAGTACTTC.